This T cell receptor (beta chain) was sequenced during a study of graft-versus-host responses after intestinal transplantation (dated by TCRdb to 2020 to 2023). Looking at the study overall: Recipients received multivisceral, liver-intestinal, or isolated intestinal transplants. Every recipient was given anti-thymocyte globulin induction, followed by 2 to 4 years of maintenance tacrolimus and steroids. After intestinal transplantation, graft-versus-host and host-versus-graft alloreactive T cell clones in the graft, circulation and bone marrow were tracked using bulk TCR-beta CDR3 sequencing. Alloreactive clones were identified by sequencing pre-transplant mixed lymphocyte reaction products and comparing them with unstimulated pre-transplant donor and recipient T cells. The cohort enrolled about two dozen intestinal transplant recipients, one of whom was a retransplant, and 3 patients without pretransplant specimens were excluded. A peak of at least 4% donor T cells among recipient peripheral blood mononuclear cells was the definition used for donor T cell macrochimerism. Instead of going to the commercial service, samples from a few later patients were sequenced in-house on an Illumina MiSeq and processed with MiXCR.

Library construction relied on the immunoSEQ multiplex PCR assay. For most patients, high-throughput TCR-beta CDR3 sequencing of genomic DNA was performed by Adaptive Biotechnologies. The study's own analysis went as follows. TCR sequencing data were retrieved from Adaptive's ImmunoSEQ software for about 17 patients, whereas a few other patients were processed with MiXCR and VDJtools. CDR3 nucleotide sequences shared by donor and recipient were removed because the origin of these sequences could not be assigned. To count as alloreactive, a clone needed at least 2-fold expansion over unstimulated cells and a minimum CFSE-low frequency of 0.002% (template counts) or 0.001% (read counts). Clones detected in sequenced pre-transplant spleen, lymph node, or MLR CFSE-low populations of the donor or recipient were defined as mappable. Cumulative frequency of alloreactive clones was calculated as a percentage of all sequences weighted by copy number. Imported from immuneACCESS, the table was reduced by TCRdb to in-frame sequences with V and J called. These copies leave out some clones; in studies compared against another copy, an unresolved V gene accounts for under half, and the cause of the remainder is not known. Clone size and the V and J calls come from that table; the DNA yielded D and trimming. The sample table records about 23,000 clones; roughly 72% of these occur just once. Roughly 3% of the sample belongs to the ten largest clones.

CDR1 and CDR2 are drawn from the germline V gene: SGHAT, FQNNGV. Measured from the cysteine to the phenylalanine, the CDR3 is 11 residues long. CDR3 DNA is the only sequence kept; it has 33 bases, read in frame from the first base. At the junction V is shortened by 5 bases and J by 8 bases, with 6 bases in between. What the study reported, not specific to this receptor: Peak levels of circulating GvH clones were associated with declines in HvG clones early after transplant. GvH clones were detected in recipient bone marrow, and some appeared earlier in ileal mucosa or blood, consistent with an intestinal mucosal origin. The relatively low number and heterogeneity of intestinal transplant patients limited the conclusions. In the allografts of patients with donor T cell macrochimerism, GvH to HvG T cell clonal ratios were high.

To note about this clone: What antigen it recognizes has not been identified. No much larger clone is present one base from it, and per-base qualities are unavailable.

To isolate intraepithelial and lamina propria lymphocytes from graft specimens, dithiothreitol, EDTA incubations and collagenase D digestion were used. Serial intestinal graft biopsy specimens collected up to 600 days after transplant underwent bulk TCR-beta sequencing. The receptor chain draws on TRBV11-2 and TRBJ1-4; too little of a D gene remains to name it. The receptor was isolated from a human patient who received an intestinal transplant, so some T cells may come from the graft donor. The sample here was ileum tissue, taken 12 days after intestinal transplant. This receptor carries the CDR3 CASSLQEKLFF. The DNA is TGTGCCAGCAGCCTCCAGGAAAAACTGTTTTTT.